These T cell receptor beta chains were read from a single sample in a study of blood T cell repertoires in COVID-19. The method was immunoSEQ multiplex PCR; TCRdb's version includes in-frame clones alone and lacks a portion of them. The sample carries about 160,000 clones, around 93% recorded once. Sequenced sample: peripheral blood. The receptors stem from a woman aged 45-65 years with acute or convalescent COVID-19. CDR3s include the opening cysteine and the closing phenylalanine or tryptophan. Each record gives: clone size, V gene, D gene, J gene, CDR3 DNA, CDR3 protein. D genes are given only for firm matches. A row's size may be missing; if present it is once, few, many or a size class.

clone_size: .; v_call: TRBV12-3/TRBV12-4; d_call: .; j_call: TRBJ1-1; cdr3_nt: TGTGCCAGCAGTTTGGCAGGGCGTGAAGCTTTCTTT; cdr3_aa: CASSLAGREAFF
clone_size: .; v_call: TRBV9; d_call: .; j_call: TRBJ1-5; cdr3_nt: TGTGCCAGCAGCGTAGCTGGCAGGAGCAATCAGCCCCAGCATTTT; cdr3_aa: CASSVAGRSNQPQHF
clone_size: .; v_call: TRBV15; d_call: .; j_call: TRBJ2-1; cdr3_nt: TGTGCCACCAGCTGGTACCGGGACTCCCCAAACAATGAGCAGTTCTTC; cdr3_aa: CATSWYRDSPNNEQFF
clone_size: .; v_call: TRBV6-5; d_call: .; j_call: TRBJ1-2; cdr3_nt: TGTGCCAGCAATAAAAGGGGGGGCCATGGCTACACCTTC; cdr3_aa: CASNKRGGHGYTF
clone_size: .; v_call: TRBV6-1; d_call: .; j_call: TRBJ1-1; cdr3_nt: TGTGCCAGCAGTGAACAGGGTTTCGCTGAAGCTTTCTTT; cdr3_aa: CASSEQGFAEAFF
clone_size: .; v_call: TRBV12-3/TRBV12-4; d_call: .; j_call: TRBJ1-5; cdr3_nt: TGTGCCAGCAGTTTGAGGCCTCAGGGGCCCCAGCATTTT; cdr3_aa: CASSLRPQGPQHF
clone_size: .; v_call: TRBV6-6; d_call: .; j_call: TRBJ2-1; cdr3_nt: TGTGCCAGCAGTCGATGGGACTTTAGCTCCTACAATGAGCAGTTCTTC; cdr3_aa: CASSRWDFSSYNEQFF
clone_size: .; v_call: TRBV28; d_call: TRBD1; j_call: TRBJ2-1; cdr3_nt: TGTGCCAGCAGTCCTGGGACAGGCGCCTACAATGAGCAGTTCTTC; cdr3_aa: CASSPGTGAYNEQFF
clone_size: .; v_call: TRBV28; d_call: TRBD1; j_call: TRBJ2-3; cdr3_nt: TGTGCCAGCAAGGACAGGGGGCGAGATACGCAGTATTTT; cdr3_aa: CASKDRGRDTQYF
clone_size: .; v_call: TRBV12-2; d_call: .; j_call: TRBJ2-3; cdr3_nt: TGTGCAAGTCGCCCCCAGACTAGCATAAGCACAGATACGCAGTATTTT; cdr3_aa: CASRPQTSISTDTQYF
clone_size: .; v_call: TRBV7-9; d_call: .; j_call: TRBJ2-7; cdr3_nt: TGTGCCAGCATCCCACAGGACTCCTACGAGCAGTACTTC; cdr3_aa: CASIPQDSYEQYF
clone_size: .; v_call: TRBV12-3/TRBV12-4; d_call: .; j_call: TRBJ1-1; cdr3_nt: TGTGCCAGCAGTTATGGACAGATTGAAGCTTTCTTT; cdr3_aa: CASSYGQIEAFF
clone_size: few; v_call: TRBV2; d_call: TRBD1; j_call: TRBJ2-3; cdr3_nt: TGTGCCAGCAGCCCCGGGACAGTAATCGCAGATACGCAGTATTTT; cdr3_aa: CASSPGTVIADTQYF
clone_size: .; v_call: TRBV27; d_call: .; j_call: TRBJ2-4; cdr3_nt: TGTGCCAGCAGTTCGAACAGAAGAAAAAACATTCAGTACTTC; cdr3_aa: CASSSNRRKNIQYF
clone_size: few; v_call: TRBV9; d_call: TRBD1; j_call: TRBJ1-2; cdr3_nt: TGTGCCAGCAGCGTACGTGGCCAGGGGGGAAACTATGGCTACACCTTC; cdr3_aa: CASSVRGQGGNYGYTF
clone_size: .; v_call: TRBV28; d_call: .; j_call: TRBJ2-7; cdr3_nt: TGTGCCAGCCTCCCTGGAGGTTCCTACGAGCAGTACTTC; cdr3_aa: CASLPGGSYEQYF
clone_size: .; v_call: TRBV10-3; d_call: TRBD2; j_call: TRBJ2-5; cdr3_nt: TGTGCCATCAGTCCAGCGGGGGGGCATGAGACCCAGTACTTC; cdr3_aa: CAISPAGGHETQYF
clone_size: .; v_call: TRBV11-2; d_call: TRBD1; j_call: TRBJ1-4; cdr3_nt: TGTGCCAGCAGCTTAGGGGAAGGGGGCTTTGATGGAGAAAAACTGTTTTTT; cdr3_aa: CASSLGEGGFDGEKLFF
clone_size: .; v_call: TRBV6-6; d_call: .; j_call: TRBJ2-1; cdr3_nt: TGTGCCAGCAGCGTCGGAGAGGACAATACCTACAATGAGCAGTTCTTC; cdr3_aa: CASSVGEDNTYNEQFF
clone_size: .; v_call: TRBV27; d_call: TRBD1; j_call: TRBJ2-1; cdr3_nt: TGTGCCAGCAGCCGTCTCGGGACAGGTGATTACAATGAGCAGTTCTTC; cdr3_aa: CASSRLGTGDYNEQFF
clone_size: .; v_call: TRBV10-1; d_call: TRBD2; j_call: TRBJ2-5; cdr3_nt: TGCGCCAGCAGTAGGGTAGCGGGAGGTCAAGAGACCCAGTACTTC; cdr3_aa: CASSRVAGGQETQYF
clone_size: .; v_call: TRBV6-5; d_call: TRBD1; j_call: TRBJ1-4; cdr3_nt: TGTGCCAGCAGAAAACAGGGGCTGGGGGAAAAACTGTTTTTT; cdr3_aa: CASRKQGLGEKLFF
clone_size: .; v_call: TRBV18; d_call: .; j_call: TRBJ2-7; cdr3_nt: TGTGCCAGCTCAAGGTCCAGGGACTCCTACGAGCAGTACTTC; cdr3_aa: CASSRSRDSYEQYF
clone_size: .; v_call: TRBV4-1; d_call: TRBD2; j_call: TRBJ2-1; cdr3_nt: TGCGCCAGCAGCCAGATTAGCGGGAGGGCAGGGTACAATGAGCAGTTCTTC; cdr3_aa: CASSQISGRAGYNEQFF
clone_size: .; v_call: TRBV7-3; d_call: .; j_call: TRBJ1-2; cdr3_nt: TGTGCCAGCAGCTTAGGACAGAGGGCCGACTATGGCTACACCTTC; cdr3_aa: CASSLGQRADYGYTF
clone_size: .; v_call: TRBV12-3/TRBV12-4; d_call: .; j_call: TRBJ1-1; cdr3_nt: TGTGCCAGCATCCTTAGCTTGAACACTGAAGCTTTCTTT; cdr3_aa: CASILSLNTEAFF
clone_size: .; v_call: TRBV6-5; d_call: .; j_call: TRBJ2-1; cdr3_nt: TGTGCCAGCATCCAGGGGAATAATGAGCAGTTCTTC; cdr3_aa: CASIQGNNEQFF
clone_size: .; v_call: TRBV5-6; d_call: .; j_call: TRBJ1-6; cdr3_nt: TGTGCCAGCAGCTTGGGCAGTAATTCACCCCTCCACTTT; cdr3_aa: CASSLGSNSPLHF
clone_size: .; v_call: TRBV20-1; d_call: TRBD1; j_call: TRBJ1-6; cdr3_nt: TGCAGTGCTAGTACAGGGGGCGAGTCACCCCTCCACTTT; cdr3_aa: CSASTGGESPLHF
clone_size: .; v_call: TRBV20-1; d_call: .; j_call: TRBJ1-2; cdr3_nt: TGCAGTGCTAGTACCGAGGGGGGGCTCGGCTACACCTTC; cdr3_aa: CSASTEGGLGYTF
clone_size: .; v_call: TRBV6-5; d_call: .; j_call: TRBJ1-4; cdr3_nt: TGTGCCAGCAGTTACCTCAGGGGTCAGAATGAAAAACTGTTTTTT; cdr3_aa: CASSYLRGQNEKLFF
clone_size: .; v_call: TRBV30; d_call: .; j_call: TRBJ1-2; cdr3_nt: TGTGCCTGGAGTATGCTGATAGGGGCTGGGGGCTACACCTTC; cdr3_aa: CAWSMLIGAGGYTF
clone_size: .; v_call: TRBV18; d_call: .; j_call: TRBJ2-1; cdr3_nt: TGTGCCAGCTCACCGGACTACCCAAGCAACAATGAGCAGTTCTTC; cdr3_aa: CASSPDYPSNNEQFF
clone_size: .; v_call: TRBV9; d_call: TRBD1; j_call: TRBJ1-6; cdr3_nt: TGTGCCAGCAGCCTTGGGGGACAGATCGCCTATAATTCACCCCTCCACTTT; cdr3_aa: CASSLGGQIAYNSPLHF
clone_size: .; v_call: TRBV19; d_call: TRBD1; j_call: TRBJ1-3; cdr3_nt: TGTGCCAGTAGCCGACAGGGGTCTATCGGAAACACCATATATTTT; cdr3_aa: CASSRQGSIGNTIYF
clone_size: .; v_call: TRBV7-2; d_call: TRBD2; j_call: TRBJ2-3; cdr3_nt: TGTGCCAGCAGCTTAGGCCTAGCGGGGGGGCCAGGGCAGTATTTT; cdr3_aa: CASSLGLAGGPGQYF
clone_size: .; v_call: TRBV4-1; d_call: .; j_call: TRBJ1-5; cdr3_nt: TGCGCCAGCAGCCAAGTAGTAGCAGGCAATCAGCCCCAGCATTTT; cdr3_aa: CASSQVVAGNQPQHF
clone_size: once; v_call: TRBV30; d_call: .; j_call: TRBJ1-5; cdr3_nt: TGTGCCTGGAGTAGGAAACAGGGTGACCATAAGCCCCAGCATTTT; cdr3_aa: CAWSRKQGDHKPQHF
clone_size: .; v_call: TRBV2; d_call: TRBD1; j_call: TRBJ2-3; cdr3_nt: TGTGCCAGCAGTCAACAGGGGAGCACAGATACGCAGTATTTT; cdr3_aa: CASSQQGSTDTQYF
clone_size: .; v_call: TRBV9; d_call: TRBD2; j_call: TRBJ2-1; cdr3_nt: TGTGCCAGCAGCGTAGGGATGGGGAGCGGGACCCGTGGGTACAATGAGCAGTTCTTC; cdr3_aa: CASSVGMGSGTRGYNEQFF
clone_size: .; v_call: TRBV6-2/TRBV6-3; d_call: TRBD2; j_call: TRBJ2-7; cdr3_nt: TGTGCCAGCAGTTTCGTGACTAGCGGGAGGGCTTACGAGCAGTACTTC; cdr3_aa: CASSFVTSGRAYEQYF
clone_size: .; v_call: TRBV2; d_call: TRBD2; j_call: TRBJ2-7; cdr3_nt: TGTGCCAGCAGGAGCGGGGCCGTCTACGAGCAGTACTTC; cdr3_aa: CASRSGAVYEQYF